These 20 T cell receptor beta chains share one sample of origin, sequenced in a study of shared clonotypes between healthy human individuals. Profiling relied on immunoSEQ multiplex PCR, and the TCRdb table lists in-frame clones only, not all of them. The data contain roughly 2 million clones, 90% to 95% of them singletons. Source material: naive CD4+ T cells sorted from blood. Subset here: CD45RA+ positively selected. Receptor source: a man aged 18 to 29 in good health.

This chain uses TRBV5-8 with TRBJ2-2; the D is unclear. Germline V gene sequence: CDR1 SGHTS, CDR2 YDEGEE. The germline V and J ends were trimmed by 1 base and 6 bases, with 16 bases remaining between them. This CDR3 comprises 16 residues. CDR3 nucleotides: TGTGCCAGCAGCTTGTCTTCGCTAACGAGGCCCGGGGAGCTGTTTTTT. Encoded protein: CASSLSSLTRPGELFF.

This chain joins TRBV27 and TRBJ2-7; D not certain. Germline V gene data show CDR1 as MNHEY and CDR2 as SMNVEV (reference sequence). V shed 2 bases and J shed 0 bases, with 11 bases lying between them. The length of the CDR3 is 15 residues. CDR3 region: CASSLSRKSSYEQYF. The CDR3 bases are TGTGCCAGCAGTTTAAGTCGTAAATCCTCCTACGAGCAGTACTTC.

This sequence joins TRBV19 and TRBJ2-7; 9 bases are shared with TRBD1. The V segment lost 8 bases and the J segment 5 bases; nucleotides outside the gene matches: 7. Germline CDR1 is LNHDA and CDR2 is SQIVND (reference sequence). The CDR3 sequence is 13 residues long. Here the CDR3 reads CASGPQGADEQYF. CDR3 coding DNA: TGTGCCAGTGGCCCACAGGGGGCGGACGAGCAGTACTTC.

This clone was seen a single time. For the CDR3, the DNA is TGTGCCAGCAGTACGCCGGCGGGGGGAAGCAATCAGCCCCAGCATTTT. It encodes CASSTPAGGSNQPQHF. The V call is TRBV6-6, the J call TRBJ1-5; tentatively, D is TRBD1 (5 bases). Germline V gene lookup returns CDR1 MNHNY and CDR2 SVGAGI (reference sequence). The CDR3 loop spans 16 amino acids. Trimming cost V 5 bases and J 1 base, with 15 bases left between them.

The rearrangement joins TRBV29-1 to TRBJ2-3; 13 nucleotides agree with TRBD2. Trimming removed 7 bases from V and 2 bases from J; junction bases left unmatched: 15. This CDR3 region has 18 residues. CDR1 is SQVTM, CDR2 ANQGSEA, per germline. Here the CDR3 DNA reads TGCAGCGGGGGTTCCGGGACTAGCGGGATGGGACCCACAGATACGCAGTATTTT. Its protein is CSGGSGTSGMGPTDTQYF.

V usage is TRBV5-8 and J usage is TRBJ1-6; D is unresolved. The V gene's germline CDR1 is SGHTS and CDR2 YDEGEE. Trimming left V 6 bases short and J 7 bases short, with 11 bases between. This CDR3 is built from 13 residues. The CDR3 spells CASTWAANSPLHF. CDR3 DNA: TGTGCCAGCACCTGGGCCGCGAATTCACCCCTCCACTTT.

About this clone: Relative to the germline gene, one junction end is altered; a read error may explain this. The chain combines TRBV7-7 with TRBJ2-1; D gene unclear. Germline V lookup: CDR1 SSHAT, CDR2 FNYEAQ (reference sequence). The CDR3 has 13 amino acids. The CDR3 region is CASSLAGMGEQFF. In DNA form, the CDR3 reads TGTGCTAGCAGCTTAGCTGGGATGGGGGAGCAGTTCTTC.

The chain recombines TRBV4-1 with TRBJ2-5, with D perhaps matching TRBD2 (6 bases). The CDR3 has 14 amino acids. V lost 1 base and J 0 bases, leaving 6 bases between the germline ends. Germline V gives CDR1 MGHRA, CDR2 YSYEKL. DNA of the CDR3: TGCGCCAGCAGCCAAGGGGACTACCAAGAGACCCAGTACTTC. It translates to CASSQGDYQETQYF.

The genes are TRBV14 and TRBJ2-3; TRBD2 might be the D (5 bases). This CDR3 is 16 amino acids long. The V and J ends lost 4 bases and 3 bases respectively, with 17 bases between them. Germline loops: CDR1 SGHDN, CDR2 FVKESK. CDR3 residues: CASSPLLAGVTDTQYF. The DNA of the CDR3 is TGTGCCAGCAGCCCCTTACTGGCGGGTGTGACAGATACGCAGTATTTT. The full variable domain, rest sourced from reference TRBV14 and TRBJ2-3, is EAGVTQFPSHSVIEKGQTVTLRCDPISGHDNLYWYRRVMGKEIKFLLHFVKESKQDESGMPNNRFLAERTGGTYSTLKVQPAELEDSGVYFCASSPLLAGVTDTQYFGPGTRLTVL.

This clone was seen a handful of times. This chain joins TRBV6-1 and TRBJ1-6; 7 bases align to TRBD1. Looked up from germline, CDR1 is MNHNS and CDR2 is SASEGT. The V and J ends lost 7 bases and 8 bases, in that order; junction bases with no gene match: 8. The CDR3 totals 14 residues. The CDR3 reads CASTTTGIYSPLHF. DNA for the CDR3: TGTGCCAGCACCACGACAGGGATCTATTCACCCCTCCACTTT.

The rearrangement joins TRBV25-1 to TRBJ1-4; 7 bases align to TRBD1. With 1 base clipped from V and 0 bases from J, the junction kept 5 bases outside the gene matches. The germline V gene encodes CDR1 MGHDK and CDR2 SYGVNS. The CDR3 totals 17 residues. The CDR3 here is CASSESGQLPTNEKLFF. The DNA of the CDR3 is TGTGCCAGCAGTGAATCGGGACAGCTACCAACTAATGAAAAACTGTTTTTT.

The chain carries TRBV7-9 and TRBJ2-5; 7 nucleotides agree with TRBD1. The CDR3 totals 16 residues. V lost 5 bases, J lost 5 bases, and 14 bases stayed unmatched. CDR1 and CDR2 (germline): SEHNR, FQNEAQ (reference sequence). CDR3: CASSEYRDRGFETQYF. CDR3 DNA: TGTGCCAGCAGCGAATACCGGGACAGAGGTTTCGAGACCCAGTACTTC.

The gene calls are TRBV25-1 and TRBJ2-1; TRBD1 is a possible D gene (5 bases). The CDR3 spans 14 residues. Trimming removed 3 bases from V and 6 bases from J, with 12 bases in between. In germline, CDR1 is MGHDK, CDR2 SYGVNS. The CDR3 protein is CASSDATRGNEQFF. Here the CDR3 DNA reads TGTGCCAGCAGTGACGCGACAAGGGGCAATGAGCAGTTCTTC. The full variable domain, with the rest looked up from reference TRBV25-1 and TRBJ2-1, is EADIYQTPRYLVIGTGKKITLECSQTMGHDKMYWYQQDPGMELHLIHYSYGVNSTEKGDLSSESTVSRIRTEHFPLTLESARPSHTSQYLCASSDATRGNEQFFGPGTRLTVL.

The V and J genes are TRBV10-3 and TRBJ1-3, with D unresolved. The CDR3 is made up of 13 amino acids. Trimming removed 10 bases at V and 0 bases at J, with 10 bases between. Germline loops: CDR1 ENHRY, CDR2 SYGVKD. The CDR3 sequence: CATSGFSGNTIYF. CDR3 sequence (DNA): TGTGCCACCTCGGGCTTCTCTGGAAACACCATATATTTT.

This rearrangement joins TRBV18 to TRBJ1-3, with TRBD1 identical over 8 bases. This CDR3 contains 14 residues. Trimming at V came to 4 bases and at J to 2 bases, leaving 1 base not matched to a gene. Germline-derived CDR1 and CDR2 are KGHSH and LQKENI. For the CDR3, the DNA is TGTGCCAGCTCACGACAGGGGACTGGAAACACCATATATTTT. Translating gives CASSRQGTGNTIYF.

The chain employs TRBV28 and TRBJ1-5; D unclear. Germline CDR1 and CDR2: MDHEN and SYDVKM. The CDR3 extends over 14 amino acids. Trimming cost V 3 bases and J 3 bases, with 9 bases left between them. CDR3 region: CASSFNGPNQPQHF. As DNA, the CDR3 is TGTGCCAGCAGTTTCAACGGCCCCAATCAGCCCCAGCATTTT.

This rearrangement joins TRBV5-1 to TRBJ2-1; 14 positions match TRBD2. With V trimmed by 0 bases and J by 0 bases, 5 bases remained unmatched. The CDR3 contains 19 residues. Germline loops: CDR1 SGHRS, CDR2 YFSETQ. The CDR3 DNA reads TGCGCCAGCAGCTTGGAGGGACTAGCGGGGGTCCCCTCCTACAATGAGCAGTTCTTC. It codes for CASSLEGLAGVPSYNEQFF.

The V gene is TRBV7-9, the J gene TRBJ2-7; D unresolved. V dropped 3 bases and J dropped 2 bases, with 11 bases sitting between them. This CDR3 is 14 amino acids long. Germline loops: CDR1 SEHNR, CDR2 FQNEAQ (reference sequence). DNA of the CDR3: TGTGCCAGCAGCTTTGAAGCAGCCACCTACGAGCAGTACTTC. This encodes CASSFEAATYEQYF.

The rearrangement uses TRBV30 and TRBJ2-3; 8 bases map to TRBD1. V gave up 6 bases and J gave up 4 bases; unmatched junction bases: 3. This CDR3 has 12 residues. The germline CDR1 and CDR2 sequences are GTSNPN and SVGIG (reference sequence). The CDR3 DNA sequence: TGTGCCTGTCCAGGGGGCCCAGATACGCAGTATTTT. Translating it yields CACPGGPDTQYF.

The chain recombines TRBV5-4 with TRBJ2-7, with 7 bases aligning to TRBD1. The CDR3 is 19 amino acids. Unmatched junction bases numbered 21, after V lost 3 bases and J lost 3 bases. Germline assignment: CDR1 SGHNT and CDR2 YYREEE (reference sequence). CDR3 nucleotides: TGTGCCAGCAGCTGTGACAGGGTCGAGGACCCACTACTTATCTACGAGCAGTACTTC. Protein sequence: CASSCDRVEDPLLIYEQYF.